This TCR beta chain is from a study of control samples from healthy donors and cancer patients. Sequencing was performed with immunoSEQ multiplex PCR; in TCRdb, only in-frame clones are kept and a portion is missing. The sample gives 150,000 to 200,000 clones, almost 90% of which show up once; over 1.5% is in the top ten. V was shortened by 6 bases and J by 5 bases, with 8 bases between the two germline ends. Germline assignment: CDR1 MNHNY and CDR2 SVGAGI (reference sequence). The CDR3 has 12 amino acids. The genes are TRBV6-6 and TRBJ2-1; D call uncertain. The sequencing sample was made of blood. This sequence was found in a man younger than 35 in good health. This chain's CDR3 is CASREPNNEQFF. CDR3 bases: TGTGCCAGCAGGGAGCCAAACAATGAGCAGTTCTTC.